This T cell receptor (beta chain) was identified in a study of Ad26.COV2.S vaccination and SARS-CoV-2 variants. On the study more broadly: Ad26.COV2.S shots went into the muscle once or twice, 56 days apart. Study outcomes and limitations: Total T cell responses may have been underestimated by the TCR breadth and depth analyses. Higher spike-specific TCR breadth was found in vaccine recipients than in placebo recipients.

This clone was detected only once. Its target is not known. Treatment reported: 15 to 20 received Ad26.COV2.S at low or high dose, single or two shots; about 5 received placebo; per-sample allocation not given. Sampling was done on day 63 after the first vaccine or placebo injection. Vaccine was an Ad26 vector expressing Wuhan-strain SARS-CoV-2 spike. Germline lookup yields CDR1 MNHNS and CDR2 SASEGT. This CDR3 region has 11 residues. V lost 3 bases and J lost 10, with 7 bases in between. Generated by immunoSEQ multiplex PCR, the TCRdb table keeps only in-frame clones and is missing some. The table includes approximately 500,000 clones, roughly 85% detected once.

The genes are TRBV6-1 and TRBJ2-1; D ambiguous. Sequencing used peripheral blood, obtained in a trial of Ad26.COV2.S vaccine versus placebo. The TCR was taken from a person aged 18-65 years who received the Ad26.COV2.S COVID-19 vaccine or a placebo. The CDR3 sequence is CASSDLGEQFF. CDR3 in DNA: TGTGCCAGCAGTGACCTCGGAGAGCAGTTCTTC.